The rows below give T cell receptor beta chains drawn from one sample of a study of beta chain features in type 1 diabetes. Some clones are missing from TCRdb's copy, which holds only in-frame ones; the method was immunoSEQ multiplex PCR. The sample includes about 350,000 clones, 20% of them seen just once. The sequencing sample was made of naive CD4+ T cells from blood. These receptors were collected from a woman under 30 in good health. Each CDR3 is given with its conserved first and last residue. D genes are given only for firm matches. Some rows mark clone size as missing; the rest say once, few, many or name a class of expanded clone.

cdr3_aa	cdr3_nt	cdr3_length	v_call	j_call	clone_size	d_call
CASSHGTSEETQYF	TGTGCCAGTAGTCACGGGACTAGCGAAGAGACCCAGTACTTC	14	TRBV19	TRBJ2-5	few	TRBD2
CASSQDWTGRGTQYF	TGTGCCAGCAGCCAAGATTGGACGGGTCGGGGGACCCAGTACTTC	15	TRBV14	TRBJ2-5	few	-
CASSKGTANEQYF	TGTGCCAGCAGCAAAGGGACAGCTAACGAGCAGTACTTC	13	TRBV7-9	TRBJ2-7	few	TRBD1
CASTIRDRGPYEQYF	TGTGCCAGCACGATCCGGGACAGGGGGCCCTACGAGCAGTACTTC	15	TRBV6-1	TRBJ2-7	few	TRBD1
CASSRRLAGGHEQYF	TGTGCCAGCAGCCGCAGACTAGCGGGAGGACACGAGCAGTACTTC	15	TRBV7-9	TRBJ2-7	few	TRBD2
CASSLVLLAAEQFF	TGTGCCAGCAGCTTAGTGCTACTAGCGGCCGAGCAGTTCTTC	14	TRBV11-3	TRBJ2-1	-	TRBD2
CASSRTSGSSDTQYF	TGTGCCAGCAGCCGGACTAGCGGGTCTTCAGATACGCAGTATTTT	15	TRBV7-3	TRBJ2-3	-	TRBD2
CASSLVRAERGSSYNEQFF	TGTGCCAGCAGCTTAGTGAGGGCGGAGAGGGGGAGCTCCTACAATGAGCAGTTCTTC	19	TRBV7-8	TRBJ2-1	-	-
CASRGQPAGEQYF	TGTGCCAGCAGGGGACAGCCGGCGGGTGAGCAGTACTTC	13	TRBV2	TRBJ2-7	few	TRBD1
CASSVGPSAMNTGELFF	TGTGCCAGCAGCGTAGGGCCTAGCGCCATGAACACCGGGGAGCTGTTTTTT	17	TRBV9	TRBJ2-2	once	-
CASSYSGQSTGELFF	TGTGCCAGCAGTTACTCCGGACAATCCACCGGGGAGCTGTTTTTT	15	TRBV6-6	TRBJ2-2	-	-
CSVEDQYKIPPGYTF	TGCAGCGTTGAAGATCAGTACAAAATTCCTCCTGGCTACACCTTC	15	TRBV29-1	TRBJ1-2	few	-
CASRIQTGGAGTEAFF	TGCGCCAGCAGGATCCAGACAGGGGGCGCGGGCACTGAAGCTTTCTTT	16	TRBV5-1	TRBJ1-1	few	TRBD1
CASSLAGARVKETQYF	TGTGCCAGCAGTTTGGCGGGGGCCCGGGTAAAAGAGACCCAGTACTTC	16	TRBV27	TRBJ2-5	-	-
CASSRVGWDQETQYF	TGTGCCAGTAGTCGGGTAGGATGGGACCAAGAGACCCAGTACTTC	15	TRBV19	TRBJ2-5	-	-
CASSSSGGRDSYEQYF	TGTGCCAGCTCATCTAGCGGGGGGCGAGACTCCTACGAGCAGTACTTC	16	TRBV18	TRBJ2-7	-	TRBD2
CAISERLAGGDEQFF	TGTGCCATCAGTGAGAGGCTAGCGGGAGGGGATGAGCAGTTCTTC	15	TRBV10-3	TRBJ2-1	-	TRBD2
CASSFSGTQGEQYF	TGTGCCAGCAGCTTCTCCGGGACCCAGGGGGAGCAGTACTTC	14	TRBV7-2	TRBJ2-7	-	-
CASSPRGLDTEAFF	TGTGCCAGCAGCCCCAGGGGGCTCGACACTGAAGCTTTCTTT	14	TRBV7-9	TRBJ1-1	-	TRBD1
CASSTHRDSSYNEQFF	TGTGCCAGCAGCACCCACCGGGACTCATCCTACAATGAGCAGTTCTTC	16	TRBV7-9	TRBJ2-1	-	-
CASSPGTGKETQYF	TGTGCCAGCTCACCCGGGACAGGGAAAGAGACCCAGTACTTC	14	TRBV18	TRBJ2-5	-	TRBD1
CASSLDLIRLAGEQFF	TGTGCCAGCAGCTTAGATCTTATAAGACTAGCGGGGGAGCAGTTCTTC	16	TRBV11-2	TRBJ2-1	-	TRBD2
CASSPGGTETQYF	TGTGCCAGCAGTCCAGGGGGCACGGAGACCCAGTACTTC	13	TRBV2	TRBJ2-5	-	TRBD1